The rows below give T cell receptor beta chains drawn from one sample of a study of T cell changes during pregnancy in multiple sclerosis. The repertoire was sequenced with immunoSEQ multiplex PCR; TCRdb's copy has only in-frame clones and lacks some. The sample lists approximately 85,000 clones; just over 90% were seen once. The sequencing here drew on peripheral blood, taken in the first trimester of pregnancy. The receptors were sampled from a female donor with multiple sclerosis, enrolled in a pregnancy study. Each CDR3 is given without its conserved first and last residue. Fields, in order: D gene, V gene, CDR3 protein. D genes are given only for firm matches.

>.|TRBV19
ASSMGRGRFNQPQH
>TRBD1|TRBV18
ASSTNGQGTYEQY
>TRBD2|TRBV11-3
ASTGGGAGGPIQETQY
>.|TRBV4-3
ASSQEIQETQY
>.|TRBV21-1
ASSVPGQGSIGYGYT
>TRBD2|TRBV6-5
ASRPAGVDTGELF
>.|TRBV5-6
ASSLTGYNTGELF
>TRBD1|TRBV5-1
ASSLGGTGTYNEQF
>.|TRBV19
ASSIGQNIQY
>TRBD2|TRBV7-9
ASSSSGGADTQY
>TRBD2|TRBV29-1
SVGVASGRSYNEQF
>TRBD2|TRBV7-2
ASSLSVGLEVNTQY
>.|TRBV7-8
ASSQRRDLWEQY
>.|TRBV6-6
ASSQGGGGQPQH
>.|TRBV19
ASRPDSGYNSPLH
>.|TRBV18
ASSQSTGGVGEKLF
>TRBD2|TRBV27
ASSFSGRPWDTQY
>.|TRBV5-1
ASSPALLRRGEQY
>TRBD2|TRBV5-1
ASSSHRGGSTAEQF
>.|TRBV7-3
ASSPTGQGQETQY
>.|TRBV4-1
ASSQPTGHGETQY
>TRBD1|TRBV5-1
ASSPGQDTDTQY
>TRBD1|TRBV5-4
ASSSQGVLTGNTIY
>TRBD1|TRBV19
ASSIRTGDQPQH
>.|TRBV19
ASSPSGLEGTEAF
>TRBD1|TRBV7-6
ASSSPGTGQETQY
>.|TRBV15
ATSSENGQLNQPQH
>.|TRBV7-9
ASSSSLQGIHYEQY
>TRBD2|TRBV19
ASSGLAGVNEQF
>.|TRBV11-2
ASSFSSYNSPLH
>.|TRBV9
ASSVLGGVADTQY
>TRBD1|TRBV30
AWNPPRTGQIGSYNSPLH
>.|TRBV7-8
ASSLGYRDQPQH
>.|TRBV7-3
ASSPDSSREAF
>TRBD1|TRBV30
AWEKRDRGHYEQY
>.|TRBV5-6
ASSLIPTGIGEKLF
>TRBD1|TRBV7-8
ASSPPGTGQETQY
>TRBD2|TRBV2
ASIEGGLGTDTQY
>TRBD2|TRBV9
ASSVGTSGFTDTQY